Shown below are 27 T cell receptor beta chains from a single sample sequenced in a study of CD8 T cells in Susac syndrome. After extraction with the RNeasy kit, about 0.45 to 1 ug of the RNA was reverse transcribed using random hexamers. TCRdb re-derived calls from the immunoSEQ multiplex PCR reads in MiXCR, one entry per CDR3 protein. The sample lists about 160,000 distinct CDR3 sequences, around 92% occurring once. Material for sequencing was CD4+ T cells from PBMCs. These receptors originate from a human donor in good health.

This chain links TRBV6-6 with TRBJ2-4; D is uncertain. The V end was cut by 7 bases, the J end by 11 bases, with 12 bases between. Germline V gene lookup returns CDR1 MNHNY and CDR2 SVGAGI (reference sequence). This CDR3 has 11 amino acids. In nucleotides, the CDR3 is TGTGCCAGCACCATAGGCGCGGTTCAGTACTTC. Translation: CASTIGAVQYF.

V gene TRBV12-3 or TRBV12-4 combines with J gene TRBJ2-5; D possibly corresponds to TRBD1 (6 bases). The V end lost 7 bases, the J end lost 3 bases, and 15 bases lay between the germline ends. The CDR3 consists of 14 residues. DNA for the CDR3: TGTGCCAGCACCGCACCGGGACACAAAGAGACCCAGTACTTC. The encoded protein is CASTAPGHKETQYF.

V and J are TRBV6-2 or TRBV6-3 and TRBJ1-2, with D perhaps TRBD1 (5 bases). This CDR3 comprises 13 residues. CDR1 is MNHEY, CDR2 SVGEGT, per germline. Trimming shortened V by 4 bases and J by 6 bases, and 12 bases separated the two germline ends. CDR3 coding DNA: TGTGCCAGCAGTTTATCCAGGGCGGATGGCTACACCTTC. Encoded protein: CASSLSRADGYTF.

The chain recombines TRBV7-9 with TRBJ1-2; D not resolved. Trimming took 5 bases from V and 4 from J, leaving 11 bases between them. CDR1 and CDR2 (germline): SEHNR, FQNEAQ (reference sequence). The CDR3 contains 13 residues. This CDR3 reads CASSPGEGYGYTF. CDR3 coding DNA: TGTGCCAGCAGCCCCGGCGAGGGCTATGGCTACACCTTC.

This chain uses TRBV5-6 with TRBJ1-3, with TRBD1 matching over 7 bases. Germline V lookup: CDR1 SGHDT, CDR2 YYEEEE. V gave up 3 bases and J gave up 1 base; unmatched junction bases: 4. CDR3 size: 15 residues. The CDR3 region is CASSSYRGSGNTIYF. In DNA form, the CDR3 reads TGTGCCAGCAGCTCTTACAGGGGTTCTGGAAACACCATATATTTT.

The chain couples TRBV11-1 to TRBJ2-2; 10 bases line up with TRBD2. The CDR3 totals 15 residues. CDR1 is SGHAT and CDR2 is FQDESV in the germline V gene (reference sequence). V was pared by 2 bases and J by 5 bases, with 2 bases of the junction left unmatched. CDR3 protein: CASSLSGRVTGELFF. The CDR3 bases are TGTGCCAGCAGCTTAAGCGGGAGGGTTACCGGGGAGCTGTTTTTT.

This chain links TRBV20-1 with TRBJ2-7; D not resolved. V dropped 0 bases and J dropped 6 bases, with 15 bases sitting between them. The CDR3 covers 14 residues. CDR1 is DFQATT and CDR2 is SNEGSKA in the germline V gene (reference sequence). CDR3 DNA: TGCAGTGCTAGAGAGATATCGACTGTCGGCGAGCAGTACTTC. Protein sequence: CSAREISTVGEQYF.

The V gene is TRBV6-4, the J gene TRBJ2-6; no reliable D call. V lost 4 bases and J 0 bases, leaving 4 bases between the germline ends. CDR1 is MRHNA and CDR2 is SNTAGT in the germline V gene. The CDR3 contains 14 residues. The CDR3 DNA is TGTGCCAGCAGTGCCCTCTCTGGGGCCAACGTCCTGACTTTC. It translates to CASSALSGANVLTF.

The rearrangement links TRBV6-5 to TRBJ1-2; TRBD1 is a possible D gene (6 bases). CDR1 MNHEY and CDR2 SVGAGI come from the germline V gene. Trimming shortened V by 2 bases and J by 13 bases, and 17 bases separated the two germline ends. The CDR3 extends over 13 amino acids. CDR3 residues: CASSYGGQAGPTF. The CDR3 nucleotides read TGTGCCAGCAGTTACGGGGGGCAGGCGGGCCCCACCTTC.

This clonotype was observed a few times. The chain recombines TRBV2 with TRBJ1-1; TRBD1 aligns across 7 bases. The CDR3 length is 12 residues. The trim removed 5 bases at V and 11 bases at J, leaving 8 bases unmatched. Germline V gives CDR1 SNHLY, CDR2 FYNNEI. CDR3 region: CASSFTGEGAFF. CDR3 DNA: TGTGCCAGCAGTTTCACAGGGGAAGGGGCTTTCTTT.

The V and J genes are TRBV5-1 and TRBJ2-2; D call uncertain. This CDR3 has 15 residues. The V gene lost 1 base and the J gene lost 6 bases, with 13 bases spanning the gap. The germline V gene has CDR1 SGHRS and CDR2 YFSETQ. CDR3 sequence reads: CASSLLPRTAGELFF. CDR3 DNA: TGCGCCAGCAGCTTGTTACCGAGGACGGCCGGGGAGCTGTTTTTT.

The J gene is TRBJ2-1, the V gene TRBV6-1; D possibly uses TRBD1 or TRBD2 (6 bases each). The CDR3 has 15 amino acids. Trimming stripped 2 bases from V and 6 bases from J, with 14 bases between. Germline V gene sequence: CDR1 MNHNS, CDR2 SASEGT. The CDR3 is CASSERREQGNEQFF. The CDR3 DNA sequence: TGTGCCAGCAGTGAAAGGCGGGAACAGGGCAATGAGCAGTTCTTC.

The rearrangement joins TRBV6-5 to TRBJ1-1, with D perhaps matching TRBD1 (5 bases). The germline V gene has CDR1 MNHEY and CDR2 SVGAGI. Trimming pared 7 bases from V and 1 base from J, leaving 10 bases between. The CDR3 runs to 13 residues. The CDR3 here is CASKGTRNTEAFF. Written as DNA, the CDR3 is TGTGCCAGCAAGGGGACGAGGAACACTGAAGCTTTCTTT.

The chain employs TRBV7-9 and TRBJ2-7, with 7 nucleotides matching TRBD1. The germline V gene encodes CDR1 SEHNR and CDR2 FQNEAQ (reference sequence). Losses at the gene ends were 1 base for V and 2 bases for J; bases not matched to a gene: 5. The CDR3 has 15 residues. In DNA form, the CDR3 reads TGTGCCAGCAGCTTAGGGGACAGAGATACCTACGAGCAGTACTTC. Protein product: CASSLGDRDTYEQYF. Full variable domain (rest looked up from reference TRBV7-9 and TRBJ2-7): DTGVSQNPRHKITKRGQNVTFRCDPISEHNRLYWYRQTLGQGPEFLTYFQNEAQLEKSRLLSDRFSAERPKGSFSTLEIQRTEQGDSAMYLCASSLGDRDTYEQYFGPGTRLTVT.

Written as DNA, the CDR3 is TGCGCCAGCAGCTTGGTGGGAGGAGGTGAAGCTTTCTTT. Its translation: CASSLVGGGEAFF. This sequence joins TRBV5-1 and TRBJ1-1; D gene unclear. Trimming took 0 bases from V and 7 from J, leaving 10 bases between them. The CDR3 is 13 amino acids. The V gene's germline CDR1 is SGHRS and CDR2 YFSETQ.

V and J are TRBV12-3 or TRBV12-4 and TRBJ2-7; 7 bases are shared with TRBD2. The junction had 12 bases not matched to a gene; V was cut back by 3 bases and J by 13 bases. The CDR3 is 13 amino acids. The CDR3 DNA reads as TGTGCCAGCAGTTTGGCGGGAGCCCCTCCTTTTTACTTC. Its protein product is CASSLAGAPPFYF.

V usage is TRBV6-5 and J usage is TRBJ2-1, with D perhaps matching TRBD1 (7 bases). The CDR3 is 12 amino acids. The V and J ends lost 7 bases and 10 bases respectively, with 14 bases between them. CDR1 MNHEY and CDR2 SVGAGI come from the germline V gene. In DNA form, the CDR3 reads TGTGCCAGCACCCAGGGGGGCGGGGAGCAGTTCTTC. As protein: CASTQGGGEQFF.

The chain links TRBV12-3 or TRBV12-4 to TRBJ2-1; no clear D gene. V was trimmed by 5 bases and J by 9 bases, leaving 8 bases between them. The CDR3 spans 11 residues. CDR3 sequence reads: CASSLIGEQFF. The CDR3 bases are TGTGCCAGCAGTCTAATCGGTGAGCAGTTCTTC.

The sample holds one count of this clonotype. The CDR3 coding sequence is TGTGCCAGCACCCCCCCTGGTAGCGATACGCAGTATTTT. Translating it yields CASTPPGSDTQYF. The chain is built from TRBV6-5 and TRBJ2-3; no firm D call. CDR1 is MNHEY and CDR2 is SVGAGI in the germline V gene. Trimming took off 7 bases at V and 6 bases at J, with 14 bases between the two ends. This CDR3 is built from 13 residues.

The chain is built from TRBV7-2 and TRBJ1-2, with no clear D. V gave up 6 bases and J gave up 3 bases, with 11 bases separating them. CDR3 size: 13 residues. The germline CDR1 and CDR2 sequences are SGHTA and FQGNSA. CDR3 nucleotide sequence: TGTGCCAGCAGTCCCTCAACGGACTATGGCTACACCTTC. Its translation is CASSPSTDYGYTF.

This chain links TRBV28 with TRBJ2-4; D remains unclear. The CDR3 runs 15 residues. The germline V gene encodes CDR1 MDHEN and CDR2 SYDVKM. V lost 5 bases, J lost 7 bases, and 18 bases lay in between. The CDR3 loop is CASSTPTGPLNIQYF. The CDR3 DNA is TGTGCCAGCAGTACTCCGACGGGCCCGCTGAACATTCAGTACTTC.

This chain connects TRBV7-2 to TRBJ1-2; the D is unclear. V was clipped by 1 base and J by 4 bases, with 4 bases between them. This CDR3 has 12 amino acids. Germline lookup yields CDR1 SGHTA and CDR2 FQGNSA. The CDR3 here is CASSLEGYGYTF. CDR3 DNA sequence: TGTGCCAGCAGCTTAGAAGGCTATGGCTACACCTTC.

This clonotype appeared once. V gene TRBV14 combines with J gene TRBJ2-7; TRBD1 agrees at 7 bases. The J segment lost 3 bases and the V segment lost 4 bases, leaving 3 bases of the junction unmatched. The V gene's germline CDR1 is SGHDN and CDR2 FVKESK. CDR3 length equals 13 residues. CDR3 bases: TGTGCCAGCAGCCGGCGACAGGGCTACGAGCAGTACTTC. Its protein is CASSRRQGYEQYF.

The sample holds one count of this clonotype. J is TRBJ2-6 and V is TRBV20-1, with D hard to call. The CDR3 loop spans 15 amino acids. The V gene lost 4 bases and the J gene lost 2 bases, with 12 bases spanning the gap. The germline gives CDR1 DFQATT, CDR2 SNEGSKA (reference sequence). The CDR3 DNA reads TGCAGTGCTACTGACGGAAACCCTGGGGCCAACGTCCTGACTTTC. Translating it yields CSATDGNPGANVLTF.

The chain employs TRBV20-1 and TRBJ1-1, with D perhaps TRBD1 (6 bases). CDR1 and CDR2 from the germline V gene are DFQATT and SNEGSKA (reference sequence). The CDR3 sequence is 14 residues long. V lost 5 bases to trimming and J lost 2 bases, with 15 bases between them. CDR3 protein: CSAAPGHTNTEAFF. The CDR3 DNA is TGCAGTGCTGCCCCGGGACACACCAACACTGAAGCTTTCTTT.

This clonotype turned up a few times. V is TRBV6-1 and J is TRBJ2-7; a possible D gene is TRBD1 (5 bases). The germline V gene encodes CDR1 MNHNS and CDR2 SASEGT. Trimming removed 6 bases at V and 4 bases at J, with 10 bases between. The CDR3 runs to 12 residues. The CDR3 DNA reads TGTGCCAGCAGCCAAGACAGATACGAGCAGTACTTC. It encodes CASSQDRYEQYF.

In nucleotides, the CDR3 is TGCAGCATAGTTGGGACAGGGGTCAATGAGCAGTTCTTC. Protein sequence: CSIVGTGVNEQFF. The rearrangement joins TRBV29-1 to TRBJ2-1, with 10 positions matching TRBD1. The CDR3 runs to 13 residues. Losses at the gene ends were 8 bases for V and 6 bases for J; bases not matched to a gene: 7. CDR1 is SQVTM, CDR2 ANQGSEA, per germline.